This record covers a single T cell receptor (beta chain). The sample is drawn from a study of blood T cell repertoires in COVID-19. Germline V lookup: CDR1 SGHTA, CDR2 FQGTGA. This CDR3 has 15 residues. The V and J ends lost 2 bases and 2 bases, in that order; junction bases with no gene match: 2. The authors' processing: Estimation of nucleated cell counts relied on the amplification of reference gene primers. This table comes from immunoSEQ multiplex PCR, and its TCRdb copy is limited to in-frame clones, with some not included. The DNA was the basis for D and trimming; V, J and clone size are from that table. The data show 80,000 to 90,000 clones, with about 85% seen just once and 3% held by the top ten.

This clonotype was obtained from a woman aged 80 or older with COVID-19, enrolled during active disease. The sequencing input was peripheral blood. The rearrangement joins TRBV7-3 to TRBJ2-1; 8 bases fit TRBD2. The CDR3 loop is CASSLWGLAYNEQFF. The CDR3 nucleotides read TGTGCCAGCAGCTTATGGGGACTAGCCTACAATGAGCAGTTCTTC.